These T cell receptor beta chains were read from a single sample in a study of radiation and T cells in renal cell carcinoma. Only in-frame clones appear in the TCRdb table, and some are missing; sequencing was by immunoSEQ multiplex PCR. The sample has 15,000 to 17,000 clones; around 60% are singletons. Sequenced material: tumor tissue, taken from a patient whose treatment was nephrectomy without radiotherapy. The source is a man aged 45-65 years with renal cell carcinoma. The CDR3 runs from the conserved cysteine through the conserved F or W. Some rows have no size entry. The others give once, few or many, or a class for an expanded clone.

v_call	j_call	cdr3_length	clone_size	cdr3_aa
TRBV6-6	TRBJ1-2	14	few	CASSYGARAYGYTF
TRBV9	TRBJ1-1	17	few	CASSVTQGWGMNTEAFF
TRBV5-1	TRBJ1-3	15	NA	CASSLVGQGGNTIYF
TRBV12-5	TRBJ2-1	14	NA	CASAPDSSYNEQFF
TRBV5-1	TRBJ2-5	15	NA	CASSLRRGAQETQYF
TRBV11-1	TRBJ1-1	15	many	CASSLASQGATEAFF
TRBV27	TRBJ2-7	15	medium-sized	CASSLSAASSYEQYF
TRBV5-8	TRBJ2-7	14	NA	CASSLTGRYYEQYF
TRBV5-1	TRBJ2-2	16	NA	CASTFFVAGVTGELFF
TRBV6-6	TRBJ1-5	12	medium-sized	CASSYGDQPQHF
TRBV6-1	TRBJ2-7	12	NA	CASSLDWYEQYF
TRBV4-1	TRBJ2-7	15	NA	CASTKSDRLIYEQYF
TRBV2	TRBJ2-5	18	NA	CASSESPLAGGGKETQYF
TRBV5-6	TRBJ2-7	15	once	CASSSKPGLVYEQYF
TRBV5-1	TRBJ2-7	14	NA	CASTRGTGNDEQYF
TRBV19	TRBJ1-4	17	few	CASSKRAVMGANEKLFF
TRBV7-9	TRBJ2-7	13	NA	CALEFSVPYEQYF
TRBV5-1	TRBJ2-1	13	NA	CASSSDSYNEQFF
TRBV6-5	TRBJ2-6	16	NA	CASSYGSGVGANVLTF
TRBV6-1	TRBJ1-6	17	NA	CASSEGGFRNMRSPLHF
TRBV6-5	TRBJ2-3	14	NA	CASSYRKGTDTQYF
TRBV5-4	TRBJ2-7	16	NA	CASSLGGLAGTYEQYF
TRBV4-2	TRBJ2-5	15	few	CASSQEPPRQETQYF
TRBV5-5	TRBJ1-1	15	NA	CASSLVGRQNTEAFF
TRBV9	TRBJ2-1	14	NA	CASSVVAGGVEQFF
TRBV6-5	TRBJ1-2	14	NA	CASSYGRRNYGYTF
TRBV6-6	TRBJ2-7	13	few	CASSPAASYEQYF
TRBV5-4	TRBJ2-2	15	NA	CASSFRDRGAGELFF
TRBV10-2	TRBJ2-1	16	NA	CASIPSLAGGPHEQFF
TRBV5-4	TRBJ2-2	14	NA	CASSPGLDTGELFF
TRBV6-1	TRBJ1-2	16	few	CASSENRLGRGYGYTF
TRBV9	TRBJ1-3	14	NA	CASSSPGNGNTIYF
TRBV18	TRBJ1-1	15	NA	CASSQGQGGSTEAFF
TRBV30	TRBJ1-5	16	NA	CAWSALQGARNQPQHF
TRBV14	TRBJ2-3	17	few	CASSHPRTVGGTDTQYF
TRBV27	TRBJ2-3	16	NA	CASRSTSGGSTDTQYF
TRBV7-3	TRBJ2-3	17	NA	CASSLLAGASSTDTQYF
TRBV5-4	TRBJ2-7	14	NA	CASSLSNSGYEQYF
TRBV30	TRBJ2-7	12	NA	CAWRAGNGEQYF
TRBV28	TRBJ1-1	13	NA	CASSLVGTGEAFF
TRBV30	TRBJ1-5	15	few	CAWTEQGLGNQPQHF
TRBV30	TRBJ1-2	12	medium-sized	CAWSEQGDGYTF
TRBV6-1	TRBJ1-1	15	few	CASSPTTEMNTEAFF
TRBV19	TRBJ1-5	15	many	CASSMGDRTNQPQHF